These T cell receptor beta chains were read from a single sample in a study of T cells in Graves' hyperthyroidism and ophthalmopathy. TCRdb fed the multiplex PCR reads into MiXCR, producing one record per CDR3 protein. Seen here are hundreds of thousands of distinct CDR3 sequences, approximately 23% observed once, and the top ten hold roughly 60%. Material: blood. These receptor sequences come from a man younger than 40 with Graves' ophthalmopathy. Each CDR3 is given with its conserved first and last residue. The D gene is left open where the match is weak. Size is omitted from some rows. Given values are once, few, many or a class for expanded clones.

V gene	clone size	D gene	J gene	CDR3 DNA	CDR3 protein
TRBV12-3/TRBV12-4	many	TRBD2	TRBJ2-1	TGTGCCAGCAGGGCCACTAGCGCTAGTGAGCAGTTCTTC	CASRATSASEQFF
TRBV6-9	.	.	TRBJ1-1	TGCGCCAGCAGTCTGACCCGGACCCTTGGGGTCACTGAAGCTTTCTTT	CASSLTRTLGVTEAFF
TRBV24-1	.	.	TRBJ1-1	TGTGCCACCAGATTGACAGAGAACACTGAAGCTTTCTTT	CATRLTENTEAFF
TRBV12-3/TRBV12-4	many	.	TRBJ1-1	TGTGCCAGCAGTTTAAGGATTATGAACACTGAAGCTTTCTTT	CASSLRIMNTEAFF
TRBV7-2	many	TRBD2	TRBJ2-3	TGTGCCAGCACCCGGGACTATCAATCAGATACGCAGTATTTT	CASTRDYQSDTQYF
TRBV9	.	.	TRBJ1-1	TGTGCCAGCAGCGTAGACCTGGGGACACCTGAAGCTTTCTTT	CASSVDLGTPEAFF
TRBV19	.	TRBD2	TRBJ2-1	TGTGCCAGTAGTAAGCGGTCCGGGCGGGAGGGTGAGCAGTTCTTC	CASSKRSGREGEQFF
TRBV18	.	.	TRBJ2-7	TGTGCCAGCTCACCAAACACAGGATCCTACGAGCAGTACTTC	CASSPNTGSYEQYF
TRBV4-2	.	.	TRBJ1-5	TGTGCCAGCAGCCAAGAAGCCCAAGTGAGGAGCAATCAGCCCCAGCATTTT	CASSQEAQVRSNQPQHF
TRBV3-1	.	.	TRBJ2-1	TGTGCCAGCAGCCAAGTACTGGGCGGCTCCTACAATGAGCAGTTCTTC	CASSQVLGGSYNEQFF
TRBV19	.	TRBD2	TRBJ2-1	TGTGCCAGTAGTACTCTTAGCGGGTACAATGAGCAGTTCTTC	CASSTLSGYNEQFF
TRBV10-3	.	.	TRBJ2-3	TGTGCCATCAAGAACTCCCCCACAGATACGCAGTATTTT	CAIKNSPTDTQYF
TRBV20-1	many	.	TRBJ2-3	TGCAGTGCTAGACGACGGGAGGATACGCAGTATTTT	CSARRREDTQYF
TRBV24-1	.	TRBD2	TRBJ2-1	TGTGCCACCAGTGATCCTAGCGGGAAGGATGAGCAGTTCTTC	CATSDPSGKDEQFF
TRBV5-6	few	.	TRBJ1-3	TGTGCCAGCAGCTCCGGTATGAACACCATATATTTT	CASSSGMNTIYF
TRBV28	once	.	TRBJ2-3	TGTGCCAGCACCGTGAGCACAGATACGCAGTATTTT	CASTVSTDTQYF
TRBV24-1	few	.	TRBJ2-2	TGTGCCACCAGTGACCCCCGGGCAGGAGAGACCAACACCGGGGAGCTGTTTTTT	CATSDPRAGETNTGELFF
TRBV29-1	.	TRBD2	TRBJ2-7	TGCAGCGTTGAATTGAGCGGGATGAGCTCCTACGAGCAGTACTTC	CSVELSGMSSYEQYF
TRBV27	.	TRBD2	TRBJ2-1	TGTGCCAGCAGTTTGACTAGCGGGAGATATCAGTTCTTC	CASSLTSGRYQFF
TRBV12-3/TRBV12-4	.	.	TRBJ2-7	TGTGCCAGCACCCCGGGGAGTGGCGGGTACGAGCAGTACTTC	CASTPGSGGYEQYF
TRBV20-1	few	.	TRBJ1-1	TGCAGTGCTAGCCCTCGGACGGCGGGGACTGAAGCTTTCTTT	CSASPRTAGTEAFF
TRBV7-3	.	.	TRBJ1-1	TGTGCCAGCAGCTTAATTCTGATTCGGATAGTCATGAACACTGAAGCTTTCTTT	CASSLILIRIVMNTEAFF
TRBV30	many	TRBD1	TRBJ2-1	TGTGCCTGGCAGGGGGTTAGCTCCTACAATGAGCAGTTCTTC	CAWQGVSSYNEQFF
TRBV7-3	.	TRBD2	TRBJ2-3	TGTGCCAGCAGCTCCGGGACTAGCAGGACGCAGTATTTT	CASSSGTSRTQYF
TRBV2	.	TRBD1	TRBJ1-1	TGTGCCAGCAGTAGGACAGGCCAGGAAGCTTTCTTT	CASSRTGQEAFF
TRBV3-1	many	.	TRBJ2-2	TGTGCCGCCAGCTTGGCGAACACCGGGGAGCTGTTTTTT	CAASLANTGELFF
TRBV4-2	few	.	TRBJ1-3	TGTGCCAGCAGCCGCGGAAGCGGGGCTAGTGGAAACACCATATATTTT	CASSRGSGASGNTIYF
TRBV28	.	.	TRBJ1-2	TGTGCCAGCAGCGGGACTCATGCTAACTATGGCTACACCTTC	CASSGTHANYGYTF
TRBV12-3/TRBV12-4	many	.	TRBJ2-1	TGTGCCAGCAGTTTTCACGGTTTTTGGCGGAACCCCGGCTACAATGAGCAGTTCTTC	CASSFHGFWRNPGYNEQFF
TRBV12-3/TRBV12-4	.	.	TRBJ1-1	TGTGCCAGCAGTTATGGCCGGAATCCTGAAGCTTTCTTT	CASSYGRNPEAFF
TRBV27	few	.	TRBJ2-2	TGTGCCAGCAGTCGGGTAGGCGGGGAGCTGTTTTTT	CASSRVGGELFF
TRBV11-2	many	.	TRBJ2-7	TGTGCCAGCAGCCACGGGACATACTACTCCTACGAGCAGTACTTC	CASSHGTYYSYEQYF
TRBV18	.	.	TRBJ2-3	TGTGCCAGCTCACGAACCGGGGGAGGGGGCTGGCCGGATACGCAGTATTTT	CASSRTGGGGWPDTQYF
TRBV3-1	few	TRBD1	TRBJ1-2	TGTGCCAGCAGCCCTACAGGGGGCGCTTCTTATGGCTACACCTTC	CASSPTGGASYGYTF
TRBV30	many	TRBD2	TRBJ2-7	TGTGCCTGGAGTAGGACTAGCGGGAACTACGAGCAGTACTTC	CAWSRTSGNYEQYF
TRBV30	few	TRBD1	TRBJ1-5	TGTGCCTGGAGTGTTCAGGGGGCTCCCAGCAATCAGCCCCAGCATTTT	CAWSVQGAPSNQPQHF
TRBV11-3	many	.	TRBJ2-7	TGTGCCAGCAGCTTAGGCGCCCACGAGCAGTACTTC	CASSLGAHEQYF
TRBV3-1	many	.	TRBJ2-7	TGTGCCAGCAGCCAAGGGCCCTACGAGCAGTACTTC	CASSQGPYEQYF
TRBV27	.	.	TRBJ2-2	TGTGCCAGCACTTCTAACCTAGTGCCCCCAGCCCGGGAGCTGTTTTTT	CASTSNLVPPARELFF
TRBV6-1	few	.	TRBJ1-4	TGTGCCAGCAGCCCTGCCCAGGGACGTTACTCTGAAAAACTGTTTTTT	CASSPAQGRYSEKLFF
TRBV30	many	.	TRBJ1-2	TGTGCCTGGAGTGTACATTCTGGCTACACCTTC	CAWSVHSGYTF
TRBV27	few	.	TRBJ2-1	TGTGCCAGCAGTTTATCTCCCCTAGGACCTTACAATGAGCAGTTCTTC	CASSLSPLGPYNEQFF
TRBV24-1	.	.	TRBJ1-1	TGTGCCACCAGTGATTTGGGACAGTCGAACACTGAAGCTTTCTTT	CATSDLGQSNTEAFF
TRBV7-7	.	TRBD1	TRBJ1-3	TGTGCTAGCAGCCCGGGACAGGGGGCTCGAAACACCATATATTTT	CASSPGQGARNTIYF
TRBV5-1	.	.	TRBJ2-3	TGCGCCAGCAGCTGGACGGATGGAGATACGCAGTATTTT	CASSWTDGDTQYF
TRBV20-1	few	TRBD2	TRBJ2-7	TGCAGTGCTACTAGCGGGAGCCCCCTCGAGCAGTACTTC	CSATSGSPLEQYF
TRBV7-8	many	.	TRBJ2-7	TGTGCCAGCAGCCGATACAGGGACTACGAGCAGTACTTC	CASSRYRDYEQYF
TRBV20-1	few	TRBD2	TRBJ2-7	TGCAGTGCTAGAGGAGCGGGAGTCTACGAGCAGTACTTC	CSARGAGVYEQYF
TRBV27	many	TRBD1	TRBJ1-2	TGTGCCAGCAGTTTGGGACAGGGACGCGGCTACACCTTC	CASSLGQGRGYTF
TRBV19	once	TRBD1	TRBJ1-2	TGTGCCAGTAGTATAGGGACAGGGAACTATGGCTACACCTTC	CASSIGTGNYGYTF
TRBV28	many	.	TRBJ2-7	TGTGCCAGCAGTTTAAGCGCAGAGTTCTCCTACGAGCAGTACTTC	CASSLSAEFSYEQYF
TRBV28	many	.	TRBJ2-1	TGTGCCAGCAGTCGTCCTCTTGCGGCCAATGAGCAGTTCTTC	CASSRPLAANEQFF
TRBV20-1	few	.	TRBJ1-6	TGCAGTGCTAGAGTTAGCAGGGAATCACCCCTCCACTTT	CSARVSRESPLHF